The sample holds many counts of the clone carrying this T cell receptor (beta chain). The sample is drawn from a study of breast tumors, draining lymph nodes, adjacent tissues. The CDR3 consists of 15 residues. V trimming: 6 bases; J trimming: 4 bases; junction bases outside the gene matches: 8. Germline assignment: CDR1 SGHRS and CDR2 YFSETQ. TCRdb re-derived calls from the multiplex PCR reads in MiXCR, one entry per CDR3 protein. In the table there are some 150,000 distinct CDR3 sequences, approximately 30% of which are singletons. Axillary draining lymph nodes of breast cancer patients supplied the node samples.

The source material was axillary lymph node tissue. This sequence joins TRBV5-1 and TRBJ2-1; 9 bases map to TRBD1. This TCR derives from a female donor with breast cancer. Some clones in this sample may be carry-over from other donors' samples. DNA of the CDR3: TGCGCCAGCACCGCCGGGACAGGGCTATACAATGAGCAGTTCTTC. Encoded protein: CASTAGTGLYNEQFF.